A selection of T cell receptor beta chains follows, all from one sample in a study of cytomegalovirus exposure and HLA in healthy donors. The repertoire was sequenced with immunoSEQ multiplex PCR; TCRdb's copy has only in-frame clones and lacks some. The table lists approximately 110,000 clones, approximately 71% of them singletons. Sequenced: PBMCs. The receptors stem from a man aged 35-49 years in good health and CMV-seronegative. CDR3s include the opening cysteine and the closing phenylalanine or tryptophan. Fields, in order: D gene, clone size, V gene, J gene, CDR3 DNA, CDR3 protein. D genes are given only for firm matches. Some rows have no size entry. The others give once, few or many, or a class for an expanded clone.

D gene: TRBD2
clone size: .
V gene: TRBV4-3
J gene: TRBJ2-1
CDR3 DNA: TGCGCCAGCAGCCAAGGGGGTGGGTATAGCGGGGGGGCTCTTGAGCAGTTCTTC
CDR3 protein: CASSQGGGYSGGALEQFF

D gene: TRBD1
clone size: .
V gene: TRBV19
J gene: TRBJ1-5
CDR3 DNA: TGTGCCAGTAGTATAAACAGGGGATATAGCAATCAGCCCCAGCATTTT
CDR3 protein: CASSINRGYSNQPQHF

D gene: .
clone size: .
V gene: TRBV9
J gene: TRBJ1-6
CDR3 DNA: TGTGCCAGCAGCGAATGGACCTCTCCCGCCGGGGATTCACCCCTCCACTTT
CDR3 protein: CASSEWTSPAGDSPLHF

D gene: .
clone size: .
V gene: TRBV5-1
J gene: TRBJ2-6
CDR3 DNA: TGCGCCAGCACCATCTCAACGACAGGACTCCTCTCTGGGGCCAACGTCCTGACTTTC
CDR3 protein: CASTISTTGLLSGANVLTF

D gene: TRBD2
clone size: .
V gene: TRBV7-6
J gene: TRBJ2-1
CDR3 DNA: TGTGCCAGCAGCTTAGAGTTACAGCGGGGGGCCAACAATGAGCAGTTCTTC
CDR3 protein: CASSLELQRGANNEQFF

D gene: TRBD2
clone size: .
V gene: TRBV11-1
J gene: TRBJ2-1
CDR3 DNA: TGTGCCAGCAGCTTAAGCTTATCCTACCGCCGGGAGGTCAATGAGCAGTTCTTC
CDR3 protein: CASSLSLSYRREVNEQFF

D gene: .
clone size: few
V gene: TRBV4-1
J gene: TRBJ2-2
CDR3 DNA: TGCGCCAGCAGCCAACCCGGGATCACCGGGGAGCTGTTTTTT
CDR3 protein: CASSQPGITGELFF

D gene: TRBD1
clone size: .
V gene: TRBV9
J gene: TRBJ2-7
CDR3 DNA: TGTGCCAGCAGCGTAGCGCCGGACAGGGACTACGAGCAGTACTTC
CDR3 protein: CASSVAPDRDYEQYF

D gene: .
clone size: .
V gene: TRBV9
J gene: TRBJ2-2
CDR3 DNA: TGTGCCAGCAGCGTAGTCCCGGGGGCGAACACCGGGGAGCTGTTTTTT
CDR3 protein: CASSVVPGANTGELFF

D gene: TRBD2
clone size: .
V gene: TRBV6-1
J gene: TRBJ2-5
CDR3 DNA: TGTGCCAGCAGTGGCCGCTATAGCGGGGGTGAGACCCAGTACTTC
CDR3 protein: CASSGRYSGGETQYF

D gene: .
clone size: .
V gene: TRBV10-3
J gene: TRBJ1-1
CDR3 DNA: TGTGCCATCAGTGAGGCCACCGACTGGGTGCCTGAAGCTTTCTTT
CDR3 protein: CAISEATDWVPEAFF

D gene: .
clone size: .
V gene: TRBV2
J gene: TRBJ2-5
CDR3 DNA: TGTGCCAGCAACCGACTAGTTGCGACCCAGTACTTC
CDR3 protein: CASNRLVATQYF

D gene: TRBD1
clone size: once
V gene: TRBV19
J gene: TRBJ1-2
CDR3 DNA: TGTGCCAGTAGTCCGTGGGACAGAGCTTTCTCCTATGGCTACACCTTC
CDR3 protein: CASSPWDRAFSYGYTF

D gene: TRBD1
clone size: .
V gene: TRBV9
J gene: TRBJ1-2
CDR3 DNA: TGTGCCAGCAGCCCCCGGGACAGGGGGGTTTCGAACGCCTATGGCTACACCTTC
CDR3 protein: CASSPRDRGVSNAYGYTF

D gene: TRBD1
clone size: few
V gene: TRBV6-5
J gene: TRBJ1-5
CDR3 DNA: TGTGCCAGCAGGGAGACAGGGGGCGAACAGCCCCAGCATTTT
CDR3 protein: CASRETGGEQPQHF

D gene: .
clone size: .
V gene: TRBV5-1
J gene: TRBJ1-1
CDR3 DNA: TGCGCCAGCAGCTTGACCTTCTCCAGGGGACCGGGGAGTGGTACTGAAGCTTTCTTT
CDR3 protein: CASSLTFSRGPGSGTEAFF

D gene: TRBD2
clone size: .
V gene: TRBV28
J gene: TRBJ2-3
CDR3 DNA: TGTGCCAGCAGGAATGGGGGGGAGGGCACAGATACGCAGTATTTT
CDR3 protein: CASRNGGEGTDTQYF

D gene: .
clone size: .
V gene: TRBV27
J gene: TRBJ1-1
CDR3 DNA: TGTGCCAGCAGTCTACAGGGATCCTACACTGAAGCTTTCTTT
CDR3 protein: CASSLQGSYTEAFF

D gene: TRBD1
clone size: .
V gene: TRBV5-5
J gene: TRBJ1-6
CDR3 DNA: TGTGCCAGCAGCTTGGGGGGACAGGCAGGGAATTCACCCCTCCACTTT
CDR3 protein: CASSLGGQAGNSPLHF

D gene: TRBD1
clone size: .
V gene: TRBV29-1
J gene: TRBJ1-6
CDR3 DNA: TGCAGCGTCGGGACAGGGACTAATTCACCCCTCCACTTT
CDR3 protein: CSVGTGTNSPLHF

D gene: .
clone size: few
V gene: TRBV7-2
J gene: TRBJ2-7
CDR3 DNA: TGTGCCAGCAGCTTAGGGCCCTCGGGGGAGCAGTACTTC
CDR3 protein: CASSLGPSGEQYF

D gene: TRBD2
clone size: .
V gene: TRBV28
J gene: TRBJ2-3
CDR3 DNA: TGTGCCAGCAGGACTAGCGGGGGCCCTAGCACAGATACGCAGTATTTT
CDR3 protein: CASRTSGGPSTDTQYF

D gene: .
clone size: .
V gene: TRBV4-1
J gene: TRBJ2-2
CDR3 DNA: TGCGCCAGCAGCCAAGTAAGACTAGCCGGGGAGCTGTTTTTT
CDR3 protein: CASSQVRLAGELFF

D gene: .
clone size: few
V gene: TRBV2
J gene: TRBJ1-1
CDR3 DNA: TGTGCCAGCAGTCACCCGGCAGGGGAAGCTTTCTTT
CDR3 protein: CASSHPAGEAFF

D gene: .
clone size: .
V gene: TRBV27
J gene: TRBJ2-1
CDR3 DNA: TGTGCCAGCAGTTTAACCTTTCCGCGGGACAGCAACAATGAGCAGTTCTTC
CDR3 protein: CASSLTFPRDSNNEQFF

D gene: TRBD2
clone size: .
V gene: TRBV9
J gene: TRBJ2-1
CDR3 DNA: TGTGCCAGCAGCGGTAGCGGGAGCTCCTACAATGAGCAGTTCTTC
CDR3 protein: CASSGSGSSYNEQFF

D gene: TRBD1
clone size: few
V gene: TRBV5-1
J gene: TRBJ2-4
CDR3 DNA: TGCGCCAGCAGCTTGGCAGGGGGCGGCTTAAACATTCAGTACTTC
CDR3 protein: CASSLAGGGLNIQYF

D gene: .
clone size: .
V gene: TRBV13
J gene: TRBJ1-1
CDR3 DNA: TGTGCCAGCAGCCCAGGGCGGGGGCCGGAAGCTTTCTTT
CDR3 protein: CASSPGRGPEAFF

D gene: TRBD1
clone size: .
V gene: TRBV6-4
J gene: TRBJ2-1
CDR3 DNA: TGTGCCAGCAGTGAACAGGGGGCCGGTGAGCAGTTCTTC
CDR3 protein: CASSEQGAGEQFF

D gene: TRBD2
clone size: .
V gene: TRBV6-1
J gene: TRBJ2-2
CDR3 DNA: TGTGCCAGCAGTGAACTAGCGGGGGGGCCTTGGACCGGGGAGCTGTTTTTT
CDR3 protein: CASSELAGGPWTGELFF

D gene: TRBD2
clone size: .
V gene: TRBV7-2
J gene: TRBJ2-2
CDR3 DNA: TGTGCCAGCAGCCCGGACCGGGGGGGAGTAACCGGGGAGCTGTTTTTT
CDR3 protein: CASSPDRGGVTGELFF

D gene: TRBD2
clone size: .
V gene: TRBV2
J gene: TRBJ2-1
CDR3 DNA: TGTGCCAGCAGGCGGGGGTCCTACAATGAGCAGTTCTTC
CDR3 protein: CASRRGSYNEQFF

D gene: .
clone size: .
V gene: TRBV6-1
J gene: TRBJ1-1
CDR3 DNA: TGTGCCAGCACCTTGACGGAGAAAGCTTTCTTT
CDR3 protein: CASTLTEKAFF

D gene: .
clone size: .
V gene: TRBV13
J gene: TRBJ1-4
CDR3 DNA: TGTGCCAGCAGCTTAGTCGGAGGAAAAACAGTCGAAAAACTGTTTTTT
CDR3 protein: CASSLVGGKTVEKLFF

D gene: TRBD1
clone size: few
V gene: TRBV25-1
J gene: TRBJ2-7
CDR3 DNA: TGTGCCAGCAGTGGGGGACAGTCCTCCTACGAGCAGTACTTC
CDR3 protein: CASSGGQSSYEQYF

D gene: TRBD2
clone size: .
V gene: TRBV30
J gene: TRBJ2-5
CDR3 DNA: TGTGCCTGGAGTGTACTGTTCGGGGGGGACCAAGAGACCCAGTACTTC
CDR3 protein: CAWSVLFGGDQETQYF

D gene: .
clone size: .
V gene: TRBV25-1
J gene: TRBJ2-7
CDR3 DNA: TGTGCCAGCAGTCCTCAGGGGTCCGAGCAGTACTTC
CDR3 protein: CASSPQGSEQYF

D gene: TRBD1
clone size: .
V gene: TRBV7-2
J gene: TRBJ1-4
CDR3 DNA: TGTGCCAGCAGCTTGGGGACAGGGTATGAAAAACTGTTTTTT
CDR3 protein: CASSLGTGYEKLFF

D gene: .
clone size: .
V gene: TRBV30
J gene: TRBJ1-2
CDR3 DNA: TGTGCCTGGAGTATCCAGACAGGCAATAACTATGGCTACACCTTC
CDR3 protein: CAWSIQTGNNYGYTF

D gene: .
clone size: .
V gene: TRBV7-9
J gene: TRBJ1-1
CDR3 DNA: TGTGCCAGCAGCTCACGGGGGGGGAAAATGAACACTGAAGCTTTCTTT
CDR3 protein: CASSSRGGKMNTEAFF

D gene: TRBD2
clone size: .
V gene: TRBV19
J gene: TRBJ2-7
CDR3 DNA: TGTGCCACCAGCCGGGAGGGATACGTCCACGAGCAGTACTTC
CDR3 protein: CATSREGYVHEQYF

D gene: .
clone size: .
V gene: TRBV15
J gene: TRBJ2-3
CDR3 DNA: TGTGCCACCAGCAGAGGACTAGATCCAGATACGCAGTATTTT
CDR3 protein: CATSRGLDPDTQYF

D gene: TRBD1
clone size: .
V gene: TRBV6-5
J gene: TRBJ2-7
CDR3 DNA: TGTGCCAGCAGTCAAACCGGGACAGGGAGATACGAGCAGTACTTC
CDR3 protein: CASSQTGTGRYEQYF

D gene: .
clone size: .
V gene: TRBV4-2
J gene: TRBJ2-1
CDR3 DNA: TGTGCCAGCAAGTATCTAGGAGGCAACAATGAGCAGTTCTTC
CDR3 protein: CASKYLGGNNEQFF

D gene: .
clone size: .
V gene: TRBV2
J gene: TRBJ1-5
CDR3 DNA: TGTGCCAGCAGCGAAGGACAGAGAAATCAGCCCCAGCATTTT
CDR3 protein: CASSEGQRNQPQHF

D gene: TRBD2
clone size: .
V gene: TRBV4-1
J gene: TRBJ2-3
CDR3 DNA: TGCGCCAGCAGCCAGGGCGGGACTATCACAGATACGCAGTATTTT
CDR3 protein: CASSQGGTITDTQYF

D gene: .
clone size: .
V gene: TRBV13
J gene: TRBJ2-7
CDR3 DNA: TGTGCCAGCAGCCCCTTCGGAGCGGTAGACTACGAGCAGTACTTC
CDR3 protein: CASSPFGAVDYEQYF

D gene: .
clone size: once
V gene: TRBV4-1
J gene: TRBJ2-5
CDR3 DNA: TGCGCCAGCAGCCATCTTCCAGACCAAGAGACCCAGTACTTC
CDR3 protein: CASSHLPDQETQYF

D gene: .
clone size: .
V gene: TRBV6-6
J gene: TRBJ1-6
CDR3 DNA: TGTGCCAGCAGTTACTCTGCGAATTCACCCCTCCACTTT
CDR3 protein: CASSYSANSPLHF

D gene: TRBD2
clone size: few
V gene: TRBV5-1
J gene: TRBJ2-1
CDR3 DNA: TGCGCCAGCAGCTCAAGCCTAGCGGGGGGGGGTGAGCAGTTCTTC
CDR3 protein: CASSSSLAGGGEQFF

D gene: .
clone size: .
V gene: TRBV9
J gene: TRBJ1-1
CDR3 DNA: TGTGCCAGCAGTGCCACTCAGGGCTGGGTGAACACTGAAGCTTTCTTT
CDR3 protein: CASSATQGWVNTEAFF

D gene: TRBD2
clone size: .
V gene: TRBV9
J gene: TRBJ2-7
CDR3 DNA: TGTGCCAGCAGCCCTCCCGGGACTAGCGCGGGGGAGCAGTACTTC
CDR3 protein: CASSPPGTSAGEQYF

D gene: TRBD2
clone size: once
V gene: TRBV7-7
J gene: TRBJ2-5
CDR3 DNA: TGTGCTAGCAGTCATAGCGGGGGGGCCCGGGAGACCCAGTACTTC
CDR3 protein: CASSHSGGARETQYF